This TCR beta chain was retrieved from a study of vaccination and CD4 T cells after COVID-19 (dated by TCRdb to the early 2020s). As for the study more broadly: Convalescent patients had a positive SARS-CoV-2 result on nasal swab PCR, and of these patients, 8 or 9 had mild disease and one had severe disease. Post-COVID blood samples were collected from convalescent patients a median of about 92 days after diagnosis, with a range of roughly 35 to 180 days. Overlapping spike peptide pools from SARS-CoV-2 and from the common cold coronaviruses HCoV-NL63, HCoV-OC43 and HCoV-229E were used as culture stimuli. Six males and four females were included in the convalescent cohort, with two Hispanic individuals, seven Caucasians, two Asians and one multiracial person represented. Two doses of either the Pfizer-BioNTech BNT162b2 vaccine (n=8) or the Moderna mRNA-1273 vaccine (n=2) were administered to participants. Post-vaccine blood samples were obtained a median of approximately 70 days after the second vaccine dose, with a range of 14 to 241 days. In around 9 COVID-19 convalescent patients and 4 infection-naive healthy vaccine recipients, researchers compared the spike-specific CD4+ TCR repertoire from before mRNA vaccination with the repertoire from after. Control cultures received a CEFX viral epitope pool as the positive control, an HIV-1 Nef peptide pool as the negative control, or no peptide.

As concerns this clonotype: There is no known antigen for this receptor. Sequence at one end of the junction differs from germline and may be a read error.

Taken from the germline V gene (reference sequence), the CDR1 and CDR2 loops are SEHNR and FQNEAQ. Counted from cysteine to phenylalanine, this CDR3 has 14 amino acids. The kept DNA is CDR3 alone, 42 bases in frame from the first base. The library came from PCR. DNA from cultured CD4+ T cells underwent TCR sequencing with the Oncomine TCR Beta short-read assay at the Johns Hopkins FTIC core. Genomic DNA was extracted from the cultured CD4+ T cells with the QIAamp micro DNA kit. The Oncomine TCR Beta libraries from cultured CD4+ T cells were pooled using unique dual indexes and then sequenced on an Illumina iSeq 100. The published analysis was carried out like this. Non-productive sequences were removed, and CDR3s that did not start with C, did not end with F or W, or were shorter than 7 amino acids were discarded. Antigen-specific clonotypes were identified with the MANAFEST web application by comparing peptide-stimulated wells with reference and other culture wells. Positive clones required FDR below 0.05, an odds ratio above 5, and productive frequency above 0.1% in at least two of three replicate wells. Cross-reactive clonotypes were defined as significantly expanded in both SARS-CoV-2 spike wells and at least one common cold coronavirus spike condition. Using R version 3.6.1, CDR3 homology was evaluated through Levenshtein distances (stringdist) along with unrooted phylogenetic trees (ape). TCRdb reworked the public reads: Q25 trimming with fastp, MiXCR clone assembly, productive beta chains retained. Under each unique CDR3 protein, matching rows form one entry showing the most common genes and DNA. V and J calls and clone size were set by TCRdb, not the authors. Counted in this sample were nearly 11,000 distinct CDR3 sequences; more than 65% of them appeared once. Together, the top ten hold approximately 11% of the sample.

In light of the paper, this sample's treatment or condition label describes: roughly ten-day PBMC culture with coronavirus spike peptide pools or control peptides (ViraFEST assay). The study used the ViraFEST assay, which expanded antigen-specific T cells with peptide pools and then identified expanded clonotypes by TCR sequencing. The positive SARS-CoV-2 PCR tests of the convalescent patients were dated from March to December 2020, before the Alpha, Beta and Delta variants emerged in the United States. PBMCs were cultured at approximately 2.1 million per well in IMDM supplemented with approximately 5% human AB serum and around 10 IU/ml IL-2, with 10 ug/ml peptide pools added. Half of the culture medium was replaced with fresh IL-2-containing medium on days 3 and 7. After 10 to 11 days of culture, CD4+ T cells were isolated by negative selection using the EasySep CD4+ T cell isolation kit. PBMCs were separated from whole blood using Ficoll-Paque Plus gradient centrifugation and then either used fresh or cryopreserved at -140C. In general, triplicate wells were set up for every culture condition.

Broader findings and caveats from the paper: Nearly all vaccine-specific clones in convalescent patients (304 of 307) were mono-reactive for SARS-CoV-2 spike rather than cross-reactive with common cold coronaviruses. The number of convalescent patients in the study was relatively small, and the study did not examine early timepoints following natural infection. In convalescent patients, a median about 84% of post-vaccine SARS-CoV-2-reactive clones were detected only after vaccination, and vaccine-specific priming was suggested by this finding. Although the median number of SARS-CoV-2-reactive clonotypes went up from approximately 20 after infection to around 39 after vaccination, the increase was not significant.

The sequenced material came from CD4+ T cells from blood, cultured in vitro. This chain joins TRBV7-9 to TRBJ1-1; TRBD1 matches 9 bases in the middle. The receptor was derived from a human donor who had recovered from COVID-19. This receptor has the CDR3 CASILTGGPTEALF. In nucleotide form, the sequence is TGTGCCAGCATCTTGACAGGGGGACCCACTGAAGCTCTCTTT.